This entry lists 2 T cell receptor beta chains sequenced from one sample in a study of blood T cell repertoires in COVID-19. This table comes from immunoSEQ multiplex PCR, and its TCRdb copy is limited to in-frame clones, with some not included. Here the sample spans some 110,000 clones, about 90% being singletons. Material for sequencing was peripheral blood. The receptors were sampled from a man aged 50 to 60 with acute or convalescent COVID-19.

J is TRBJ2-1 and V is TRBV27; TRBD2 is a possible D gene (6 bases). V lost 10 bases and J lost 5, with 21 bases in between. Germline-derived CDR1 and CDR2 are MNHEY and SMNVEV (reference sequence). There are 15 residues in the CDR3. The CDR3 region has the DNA TGTGCCACCAGAGTTTTGGCGGGAAGTCACAATGAGCAGTTCTTC. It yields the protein CATRVLAGSHNEQFF.

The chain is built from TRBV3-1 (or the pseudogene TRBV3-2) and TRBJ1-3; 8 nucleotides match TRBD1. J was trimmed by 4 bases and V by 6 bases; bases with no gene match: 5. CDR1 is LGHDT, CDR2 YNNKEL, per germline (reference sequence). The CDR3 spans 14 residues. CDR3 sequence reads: CASRQQGGGNTIYF. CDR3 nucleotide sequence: TGTGCCAGCAGACAACAGGGGGGCGGAAACACCATATATTTT.